The sequence of this T cell receptor beta chain was determined in a study of response to subunit inactivated influenza vaccine. From the RT-PCR reads, TCRdb called clonotypes with MiXCR, one entry per CDR3 protein. Of hundreds of thousands of distinct CDR3 sequences listed, around 14% are singletons. The CDR3 contains 12 residues. Deletions cut 9 bases from V and 1 base from J, with 10 bases between. Germline V gene lookup returns CDR1 SGHRS and CDR2 YFSETQ. In its sample, this clonotype was seen many times. This sequence joins TRBV5-1 and TRBJ2-5, with D possibly TRBD2 on 5 matching bases. The TCR was taken from a man between 45 and 60 years old who received an inactivated influenza vaccine. This sample comprised PBMCs from blood, obtained 14 to 15 days before vaccination. Here the CDR3 reads CATRGLQETQYF. CDR3 DNA: TGCGCCACCCGGGGTCTCCAAGAGACCCAGTACTTC. The full variable domain, with the rest looked up from reference TRBV5-1 and TRBJ2-5, is KAGVTQTPRYLIKTRGQQVTLSCSPISGHRSVSWYQQTPGQGLQFLFEYFSETQRNKGNFPGRFSGRQFSNSRSEMNVSTLELGDSALYLCATRGLQETQYFGPGTRLLVL.